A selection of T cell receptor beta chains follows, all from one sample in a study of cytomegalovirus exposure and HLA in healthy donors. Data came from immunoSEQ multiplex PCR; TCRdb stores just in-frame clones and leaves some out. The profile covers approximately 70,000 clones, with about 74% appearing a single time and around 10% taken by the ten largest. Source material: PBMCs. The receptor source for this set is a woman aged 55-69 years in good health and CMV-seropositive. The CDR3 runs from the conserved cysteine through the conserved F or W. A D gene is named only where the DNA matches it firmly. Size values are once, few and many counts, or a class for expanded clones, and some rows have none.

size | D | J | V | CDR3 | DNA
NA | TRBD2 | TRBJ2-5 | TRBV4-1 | CASSQDGLAGQETQYF | TGCGCCAGCAGCCAAGATGGCCTAGCGGGTCAAGAGACCCAGTACTTC
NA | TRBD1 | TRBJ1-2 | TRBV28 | CASSSYPTGGGYGYTF | TGTGCCAGCAGTTCCTACCCAACAGGGGGAGGGTATGGCTACACCTTC
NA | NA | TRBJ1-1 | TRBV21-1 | CASYGQVLNTEAFF | TGTGCCAGCTACGGACAGGTGTTGAACACTGAAGCTTTCTTT
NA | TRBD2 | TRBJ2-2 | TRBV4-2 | CASSRLASNTGELFF | TGTGCCAGCAGCCGACTAGCGTCGAACACCGGGGAGCTGTTTTTT
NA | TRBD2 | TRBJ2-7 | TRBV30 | CAWTPGGSYEQYF | TGTGCCTGGACCCCAGGCGGGAGCTACGAGCAGTACTTC
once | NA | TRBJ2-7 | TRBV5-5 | CASSLGAYEQYF | TGTGCCAGCAGCCTGGGGGCATACGAGCAGTACTTC
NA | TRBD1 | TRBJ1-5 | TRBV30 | CAWSGTGNQPQHF | TGTGCCTGGAGTGGGACAGGGAATCAGCCCCAGCATTTT
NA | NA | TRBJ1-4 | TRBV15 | CATSRPRIYQAGLEKLFF | TGTGCCACCAGCAGACCACGGATCTACCAAGCAGGGTTGGAAAAACTGTTTTTT
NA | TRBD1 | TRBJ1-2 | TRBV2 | CASSVQGDGYTF | TGTGCCAGCAGTGTACAGGGGGATGGCTACACCTTC
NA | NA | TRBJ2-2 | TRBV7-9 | CASSLGASGTGELFF | TGTGCCAGCAGCTTAGGAGCTTCGGGCACCGGGGAGCTGTTTTTT
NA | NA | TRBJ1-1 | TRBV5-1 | CASSKGEVNTEAFF | TGCGCCAGCAGTAAAGGGGAGGTGAACACTGAAGCTTTCTTT
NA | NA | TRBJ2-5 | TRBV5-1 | CASSFPEETQYF | TGCGCCAGCAGCTTCCCGGAAGAGACCCAGTACTTC
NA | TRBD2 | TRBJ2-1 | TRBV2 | CASTSGLGTYNEQFF | TGTGCCAGCACTAGCGGGCTCGGAACCTACAATGAGCAGTTCTTC
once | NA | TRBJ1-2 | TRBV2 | CASTPVQLYGYTF | TGTGCCAGCACCCCGGTCCAACTATATGGCTACACCTTC
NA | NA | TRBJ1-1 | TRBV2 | CASSRSEPFSGVAFF | TGTGCCAGCAGCCGCTCTGAGCCCTTTTCGGGAGTGGCTTTCTTT